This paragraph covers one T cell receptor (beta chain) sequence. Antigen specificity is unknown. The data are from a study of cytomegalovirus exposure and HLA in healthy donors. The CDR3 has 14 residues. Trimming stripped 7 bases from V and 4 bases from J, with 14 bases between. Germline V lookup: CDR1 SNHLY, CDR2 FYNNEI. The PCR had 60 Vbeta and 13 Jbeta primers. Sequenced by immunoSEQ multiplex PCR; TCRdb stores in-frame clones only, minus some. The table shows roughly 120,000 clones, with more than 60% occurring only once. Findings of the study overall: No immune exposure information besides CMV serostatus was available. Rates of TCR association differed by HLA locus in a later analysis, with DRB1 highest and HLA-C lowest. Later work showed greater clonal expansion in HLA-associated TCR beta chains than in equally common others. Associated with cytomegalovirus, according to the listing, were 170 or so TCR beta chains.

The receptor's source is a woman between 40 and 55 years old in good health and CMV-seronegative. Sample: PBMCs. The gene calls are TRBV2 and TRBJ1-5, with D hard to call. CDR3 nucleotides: TGTGCCAGCATGGGCATAACGGGAAATCAGCCCCAGCATTTT. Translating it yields CASMGITGNQPQHF.